Reported below is one T cell receptor (beta chain). V lost 8 bases to trimming and J lost 13 bases, with 24 bases between them. Germline CDR1 and CDR2: LNHDA and SQIVND (reference sequence). The CDR3 spans 14 residues. TCRdb keeps only in-frame clones here, not all; method: immunoSEQ multiplex PCR. The table has some 240,000 clones, just over 65% seen once. These data belong to a study of shared clonotypes between healthy human individuals. The overall study: Per donor, CD8 memory used one plate, CD8 naive used two, CD4 memory used three and CD4 naive used three.

The sequence derives from a man younger than 40 in good health. Sequenced sample: memory CD4+ T cells sorted from blood. Subset reported: CD45RA-negative fraction. V and J are TRBV19 and TRBJ2-1, with D perhaps matching TRBD2 (5 bases). CDR3: CASSYDPTRTLQFF. CDR3 bases: TGTGCCAGTTCTTATGATCCCACTAGGACCCTTCAGTTCTTC.